The entry below gives a single T cell receptor beta chain sequence along with its context. The sample comes from a study of shared clonotypes between healthy human individuals. This table comes from immunoSEQ multiplex PCR, and its TCRdb copy is limited to in-frame clones, with some not included. The sample yields approximately 2,000,000 clones, 80% to 95% seen once. What was sequenced was naive CD4+ T cells from PBMCs. Subset given: CD45RA+ positively selected. This TCR was recovered from a man aged 18-30 years in good health. Some clones in this sample may be carry-over from other donors' samples.

DNA for the CDR3: TGTGCCAGCAGGGGACAGGCCCCTGGAAACACCATATATTTT. It translates to CASRGQAPGNTIYF. The V gene is TRBV14, the J gene TRBJ1-3; 8 positions agree with TRBD1. The CDR3 is 14 amino acids. In germline, CDR1 is SGHDN, CDR2 FVKESK. The J segment lost 2 bases and the V segment lost 6 bases, leaving 3 bases of the junction unmatched.